This T cell receptor beta chain appears in the sequencing data of a study of shared T cell receptors in the human thymus. The repertoire was sequenced with immunoSEQ multiplex PCR; TCRdb's copy has only in-frame clones and lacks some. The table includes about 400,000 clones, approximately 95% detected once. Germline trimming cut 0 bases from V and 5 bases from J; bases unmatched to any gene: 11. The germline V gene has CDR1 LNHNV and CDR2 YYDKDF (reference sequence). The CDR3 is made up of 17 amino acids. The origin of this receptor is a human donor. The chain carries TRBV15 and TRBJ2-7; 9 bases fit TRBD2. Sequencing was performed on thymocytes. CDR3 residues: CATSRDCRGSGSNEQYF. CDR3 sequence (DNA): TGTGCCACCAGCAGAGATTGTCGGGGTAGCGGGAGTAACGAGCAGTACTTC.